A single sample gave rise to the 17 T cell receptor beta chains below, sequenced in a study of shared clonotypes between healthy human individuals. This table comes from immunoSEQ multiplex PCR, and its TCRdb copy is limited to in-frame clones, with some not included. The sample lists roughly 1,600,000 clones; 97% to 99% were seen once. Sequencing was carried out using naive CD4+ T cells sorted from blood. Subset reported: CD45RA+ positively selected. The receptors derive from a man in his thirties or forties in good health.

The chain has TRBV27 and TRBJ2-2, with D unresolved. The CDR3 runs 17 residues. Germline lookup yields CDR1 MNHEY and CDR2 SMNVEV (reference sequence). Trimming pared 6 bases from V and 0 bases from J, leaving 17 bases between. In DNA, the CDR3 is TGTGCCAGCAGAGGGTCCAGATACCCTTCGAACACCGGGGAGCTGTTTTTT. Its protein is CASRGSRYPSNTGELFF.

This clone was picked up one time. The V call is TRBV27, the J call TRBJ2-7, with 7 bases aligning to TRBD2. Germline lookup yields CDR1 MNHEY and CDR2 SMNVEV (reference sequence). The trim removed 6 bases at V and 3 bases at J, leaving 14 bases unmatched. This CDR3 is built from 16 residues. CDR3 nucleotide sequence: TGTGCCAGCAGGCTCAGCGGGGTAGGGATAGACTACGAGCAGTACTTC. Translating it yields CASRLSGVGIDYEQYF.

V and J are TRBV10-1 and TRBJ2-7, with a possible D match to TRBD1 (6 bases). V lost 4 bases and J lost 3, with 13 bases in between. This CDR3 spans 14 amino acids. In germline, CDR1 is WNHNN, CDR2 SYGVQD (reference sequence). Written as DNA, the CDR3 is TGCGCCAGCAGTGCGAAAAGGGGGATCTACGAGCAGTACTTC. Residues: CASSAKRGIYEQYF.

The V and J genes are TRBV2 and TRBJ2-1; TRBD2 aligns across 12 bases. V shed 6 bases, J shed 10 bases, and the junction held 10 bases outside the gene matches. Germline assignment: CDR1 SNHLY and CDR2 FYNNEI. The CDR3 is 15 amino acids. CDR3 coding DNA: TGTGCCAGCAGGGCTAGGACTAGCGGGAACCCCGAGCAGTTCTTC. It specifies CASRARTSGNPEQFF.

The chain combines TRBV5-6 with TRBJ1-3; TRBD1 agrees at 7 bases. CDR3 length equals 16 residues. Unmatched junction bases numbered 5, after V lost 0 bases and J lost 2 bases. Germline V gene lookup returns CDR1 SGHDT and CDR2 YYEEEE. The DNA for the CDR3 is TGTGCCAGCAGCTTGGGGTACAGGGGCACTGGAAACACCATATATTTT. As protein: CASSLGYRGTGNTIYF.

The chain has TRBV11-3 and TRBJ2-2; no firm D call. The CDR3 is 13 residues long. Per germline, CDR1 SGHNT and CDR2 YENEEA. V lost 5 bases and J 7 bases, leaving 11 bases between the germline ends. Written as DNA, the CDR3 is TGTGCCAGCAGCCCCACCTTAGGCGGGGAGCTGTTTTTT. It codes for CASSPTLGGELFF.

The chain links TRBV20-1 to TRBJ2-5; D uncertain. CDR1 is DFQATT, CDR2 SNEGSKA, per germline (reference sequence). Trimming stripped 4 bases from V and 7 bases from J, with 7 bases between. The CDR3 is 10 residues long. The CDR3: CSANMMTQYF. In DNA form, the CDR3 reads TGCAGTGCTAACATGATGACCCAGTACTTC.

As DNA, the CDR3 is TGTGCCAGTAGTACCAACCTACAGGGTCGGGGGCATGCAACTAATGAAAAACTGTTTTTT. This encodes CASSTNLQGRGHATNEKLFF. The chain is built from TRBV19 and TRBJ1-4, with a weak D call TRBD1 (6 bases). Germline values: CDR1 LNHDA, CDR2 SQIVND (reference sequence). The V and J ends lost 4 bases and 0 bases respectively, with 24 bases between them. This CDR3 spans 20 amino acids.

The DNA for the CDR3 is TGTGCCAGCAGCGGGTCGGGTAGCGGAGATACGCAGTATTTT. It yields the protein CASSGSGSGDTQYF. V usage is TRBV7-9 and J usage is TRBJ2-3, with D maybe TRBD2 (6 bases). Trimming pared 5 bases from V and 5 bases from J, leaving 14 bases between. Germline values: CDR1 SEHNR, CDR2 FQNEAQ (reference sequence). CDR3 length: 14 amino acids. The full variable domain, its missing parts supplied by reference TRBV7-9 and TRBJ2-3, is DTGVSQNPRHKITKRGQNVTFRCDPISEHNRLYWYRQTLGQGPEFLTYFQNEAQLEKSRLLSDRFSAERPKGSFSTLEIQRTEQGDSAMYLCASSGSGSGDTQYFGPGTRLTVL.

The chain's CDR3 is CASSEAGGIASGYTF. CDR3 nucleotides: TGTGCCAGCAGTGAAGCGGGCGGGATCGCCAGTGGCTACACCTTC. The chain joins TRBV6-1 to TRBJ1-2, with D unclear. In germline, CDR1 is MNHNS, CDR2 SASEGT. The CDR3 runs to 15 residues. Trimming shortened V by 0 bases and J by 7 bases, and 15 bases separated the two germline ends.

The CDR3 nucleotides are TGTGCCAGCAGCATAGAAGGGGCAGGGGGTACTGAAGCTTTCTTT. This translates into CASSIEGAGGTEAFF. The chain uses TRBV9 and TRBJ1-1; 7 bases agree with TRBD1. Looked up from germline, CDR1 is SGDLS and CDR2 is YYNGEE. The length of the CDR3 is 15 residues. V shed 4 bases, J shed 5 bases, and the junction held 11 bases outside the gene matches.

This rearrangement joins TRBV28 to TRBJ2-7; D possibly corresponds to TRBD2 (6 bases). This CDR3 region has 14 residues. The germline V and J ends were trimmed by 3 bases and 2 bases, with 11 bases remaining between them. CDR1 and CDR2 (germline): MDHEN, SYDVKM. The CDR3 spells CASSLVGGAYEQYF. CDR3 in DNA: TGTGCCAGCAGTTTGGTGGGCGGGGCCTACGAGCAGTACTTC.

As DNA, the CDR3 is TGTGCCAGCAGCTCGGCAGCGGGAGGAGCGCAGTATTTT. Its translation: CASSSAAGGAQYF. The V gene is TRBV5-6, the J gene TRBJ2-3; 9 positions agree with TRBD2. The CDR3 spans 13 residues. V was pared by 3 bases and J by 10 bases, with 6 bases of the junction left unmatched. Looked up from germline, CDR1 is SGHDT and CDR2 is YYEEEE.

The chain recombines TRBV9 with TRBJ1-1; D is perhaps TRBD1 (5 bases). The germline V and J ends were trimmed by 4 bases and 7 bases, with 8 bases remaining between them. The CDR3 extends over 11 amino acids. Germline CDR1 SGDLS, CDR2 YYNGEE. DNA of the CDR3: TGTGCCAGCAGCATCGGGGGTGAAGCTTTCTTT. It yields the protein CASSIGGEAFF.

This chain connects TRBV5-5 to TRBJ2-1; no clear D. The length of the CDR3 is 15 residues. Looked up from germline, CDR1 is SGHKS and CDR2 is YYEKEE (reference sequence). Trimming shortened V by 4 bases and J by 6 bases, and 17 bases separated the two germline ends. DNA of the CDR3: TGTGCCAGCAGCCACCCACAGTCCTTTACCAATGAGCAGTTCTTC. Its protein product is CASSHPQSFTNEQFF.

The V call is TRBV2, the J call TRBJ1-5; no reliable D call. The V end was cut by 6 bases, the J end by 3 bases, with 9 bases between. The CDR3 runs to 13 residues. Germline V lookup: CDR1 SNHLY, CDR2 FYNNEI. For the CDR3, the DNA is TGTGCCAGCAGAGCCGGGATCAATCAGCCCCAGCATTTT. This encodes CASRAGINQPQHF.

With regard to this clone: At one end, the junction sequence differs from germline, possibly due to a read error. The chain employs TRBV2 and TRBJ2-3; 10 bases fit TRBD2. Germline V gene lookup returns CDR1 SNHLY and CDR2 FYNNEI. The CDR3 runs 16 residues. DNA for the CDR3: TGTGCCAGCAGTGTAGGGGCTAGCGGGAGCATAGATACGCAGTATTTT. Translation gives CASSVGASGSIDTQYF.